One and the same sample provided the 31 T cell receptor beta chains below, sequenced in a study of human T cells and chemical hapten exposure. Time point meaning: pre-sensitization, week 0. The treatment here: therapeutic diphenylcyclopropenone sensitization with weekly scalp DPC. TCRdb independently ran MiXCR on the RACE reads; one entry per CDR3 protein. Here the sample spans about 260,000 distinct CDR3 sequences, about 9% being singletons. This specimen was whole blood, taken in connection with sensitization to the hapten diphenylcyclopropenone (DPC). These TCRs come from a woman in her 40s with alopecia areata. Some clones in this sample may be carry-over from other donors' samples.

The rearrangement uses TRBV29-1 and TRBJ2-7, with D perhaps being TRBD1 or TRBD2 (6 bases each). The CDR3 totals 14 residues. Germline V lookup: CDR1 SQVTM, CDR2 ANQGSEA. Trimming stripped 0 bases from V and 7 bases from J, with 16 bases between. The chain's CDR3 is CSVEDSGASWEQYF. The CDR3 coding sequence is TGCAGCGTTGAAGATTCGGGGGCCTCCTGGGAGCAGTACTTC.

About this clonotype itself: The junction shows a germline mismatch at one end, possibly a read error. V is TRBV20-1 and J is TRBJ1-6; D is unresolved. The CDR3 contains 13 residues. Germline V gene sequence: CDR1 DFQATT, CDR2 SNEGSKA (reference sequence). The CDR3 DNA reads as TGCAGTGCTAGGAGTGATTATAATTTACCCCTCCACTTT. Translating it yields CSARSDYNLPLHF.

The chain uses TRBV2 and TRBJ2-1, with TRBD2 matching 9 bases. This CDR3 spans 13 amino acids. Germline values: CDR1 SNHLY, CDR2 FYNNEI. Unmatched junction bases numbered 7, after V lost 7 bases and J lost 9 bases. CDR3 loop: CASIGTSISEQFF. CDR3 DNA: TGTGCCAGCATCGGGACTAGCATCAGTGAGCAGTTCTTC. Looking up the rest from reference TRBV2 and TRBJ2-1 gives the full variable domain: EPEVTQTPSHQVTQMGQEVILRCVPISNHLYFYWYRQILGQKVEFLVSFYNNEISEKSEIFDDQFSVERPDGSNFTLKIRSTKLEDSAMYFCASIGTSISEQFFGPGTRLTVL.

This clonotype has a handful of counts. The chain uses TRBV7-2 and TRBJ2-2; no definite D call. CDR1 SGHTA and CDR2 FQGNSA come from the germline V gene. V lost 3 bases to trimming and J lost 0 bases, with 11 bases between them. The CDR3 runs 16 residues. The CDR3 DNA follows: TGTGCCAGCAGCTTGGCAGGCAGTACGAACACCGGGGAGCTGTTTTTT. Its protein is CASSLAGSTNTGELFF.

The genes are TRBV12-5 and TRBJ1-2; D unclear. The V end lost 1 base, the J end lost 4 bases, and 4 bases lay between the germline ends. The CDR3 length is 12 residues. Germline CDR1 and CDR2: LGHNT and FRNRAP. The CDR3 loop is CASGLDGYGYTF. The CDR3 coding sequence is TGTGCTAGTGGTTTGGACGGCTATGGCTACACCTTC.

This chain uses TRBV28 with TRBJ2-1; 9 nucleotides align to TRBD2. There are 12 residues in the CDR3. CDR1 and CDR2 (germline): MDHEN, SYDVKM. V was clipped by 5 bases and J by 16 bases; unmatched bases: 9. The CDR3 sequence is CASSKQGLAGFF. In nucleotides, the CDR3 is TGTGCCAGCAGTAAGCAGGGACTAGCCGGTTTCTTC.

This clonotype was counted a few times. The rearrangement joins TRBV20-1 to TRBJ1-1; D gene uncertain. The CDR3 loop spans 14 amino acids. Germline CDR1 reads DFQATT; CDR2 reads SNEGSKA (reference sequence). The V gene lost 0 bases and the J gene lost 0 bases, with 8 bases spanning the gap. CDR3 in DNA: TGCAGTGCTAGAGACGCCACTATGAACACTGAAGCTTTCTTT. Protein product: CSARDATMNTEAFF.

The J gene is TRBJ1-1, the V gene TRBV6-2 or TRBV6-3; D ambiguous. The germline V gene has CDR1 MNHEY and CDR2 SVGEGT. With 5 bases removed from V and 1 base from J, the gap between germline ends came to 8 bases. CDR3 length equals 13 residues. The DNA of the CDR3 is TGTGCCAGCAGTCAACTGAGGAACACTGAAGCTTTCTTT. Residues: CASSQLRNTEAFF.

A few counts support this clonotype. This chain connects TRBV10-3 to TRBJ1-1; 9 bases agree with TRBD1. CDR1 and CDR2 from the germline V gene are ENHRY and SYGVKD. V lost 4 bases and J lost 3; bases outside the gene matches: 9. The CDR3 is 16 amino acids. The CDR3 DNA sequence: TGTGCCATCAGTGCACCGGGACAGGGACTGGACACTGAAGCTTTCTTT. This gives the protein CAISAPGQGLDTEAFF.

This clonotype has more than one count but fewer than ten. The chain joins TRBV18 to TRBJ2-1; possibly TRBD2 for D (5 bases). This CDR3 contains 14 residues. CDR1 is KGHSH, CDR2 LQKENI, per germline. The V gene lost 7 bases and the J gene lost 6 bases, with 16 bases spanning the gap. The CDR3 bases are TGTGCCAGCTTAAGTCGCGCGGGTCCCAATGAGCAGTTCTTC. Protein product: CASLSRAGPNEQFF. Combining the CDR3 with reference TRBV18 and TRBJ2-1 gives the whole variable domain NAGVMQNPRHLVRRRGQEARLRCSPMKGHSHVYWYRQLPEEGLKFMVYLQKENIIDESGMPKERFSAEFPKEGPSILRIQQVVRGDSAAYFCASLSRAGPNEQFFGPGTRLTVL.

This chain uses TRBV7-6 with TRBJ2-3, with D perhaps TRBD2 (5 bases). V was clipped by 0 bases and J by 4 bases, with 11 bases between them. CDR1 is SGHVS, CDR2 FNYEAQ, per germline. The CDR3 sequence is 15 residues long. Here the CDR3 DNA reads TGTGCCAGCAGCTTAGCGGGGAGCAGCGCAGATACGCAGTATTTT. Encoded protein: CASSLAGSSADTQYF.

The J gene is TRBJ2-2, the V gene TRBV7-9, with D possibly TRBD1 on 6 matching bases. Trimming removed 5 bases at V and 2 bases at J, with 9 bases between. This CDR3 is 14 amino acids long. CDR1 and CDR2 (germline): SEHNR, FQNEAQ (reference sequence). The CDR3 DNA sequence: TGTGCCAGCAGCGTACAGGGAAACACCGGGGAGCTGTTTTTT. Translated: CASSVQGNTGELFF. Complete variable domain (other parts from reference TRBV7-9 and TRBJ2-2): DTGVSQNPRHKITKRGQNVTFRCDPISEHNRLYWYRQTLGQGPEFLTYFQNEAQLEKSRLLSDRFSAERPKGSFSTLEIQRTEQGDSAMYLCASSVQGNTGELFFGEGSRLTVL.

CDR3 sequence: CASSFGEGLSTEAFF. CDR3 coding DNA: TGTGCCAGCAGTTTCGGAGAAGGGTTGAGCACTGAAGCTTTCTTT. The genes are TRBV28 and TRBJ1-1; D ambiguous. Germline-derived CDR1 and CDR2 are MDHEN and SYDVKM. V was trimmed by 3 bases and J by 4 bases, leaving 15 bases between them. This CDR3 comprises 15 residues.

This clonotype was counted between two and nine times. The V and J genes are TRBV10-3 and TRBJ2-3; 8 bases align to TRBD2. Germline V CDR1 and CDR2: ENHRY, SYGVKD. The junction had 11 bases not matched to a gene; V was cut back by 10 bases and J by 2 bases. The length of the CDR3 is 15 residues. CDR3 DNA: TGTGCCACCCAGGATGGACTAGCAGACACAGATACGCAGTATTTT. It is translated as CATQDGLADTDTQYF.

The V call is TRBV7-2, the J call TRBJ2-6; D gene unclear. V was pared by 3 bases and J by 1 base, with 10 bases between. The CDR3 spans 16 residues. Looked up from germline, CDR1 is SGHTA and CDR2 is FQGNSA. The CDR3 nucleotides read TGTGCCAGCAGCTTTTGGGCCCCTTCTGGGGCCAACGTCCTGACTTTC. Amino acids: CASSFWAPSGANVLTF.

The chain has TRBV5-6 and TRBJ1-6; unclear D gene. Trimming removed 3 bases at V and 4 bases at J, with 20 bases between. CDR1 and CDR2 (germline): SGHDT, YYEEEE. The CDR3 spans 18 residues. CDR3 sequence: CASSSLVRSQPYNSPLHF. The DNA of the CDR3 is TGTGCCAGCAGCTCTTTGGTGCGGAGCCAGCCTTATAATTCACCCCTCCACTTT.

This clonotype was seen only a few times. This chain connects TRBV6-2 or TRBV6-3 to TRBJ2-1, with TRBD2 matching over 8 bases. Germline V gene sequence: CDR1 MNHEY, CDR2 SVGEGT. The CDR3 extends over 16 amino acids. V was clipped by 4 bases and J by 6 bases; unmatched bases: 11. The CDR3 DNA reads TGTGCCAGCAGTTCCCCCCTGGGCCTAGCGGGCAATGAGCAGTTCTTC. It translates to CASSSPLGLAGNEQFF.

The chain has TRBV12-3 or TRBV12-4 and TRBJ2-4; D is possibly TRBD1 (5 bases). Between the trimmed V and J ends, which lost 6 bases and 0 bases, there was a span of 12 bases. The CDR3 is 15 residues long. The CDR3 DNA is TGTGCCAGCAGAGCCGACAGCCTAGCCAAAAACATTCAGTACTTC. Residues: CASRADSLAKNIQYF.

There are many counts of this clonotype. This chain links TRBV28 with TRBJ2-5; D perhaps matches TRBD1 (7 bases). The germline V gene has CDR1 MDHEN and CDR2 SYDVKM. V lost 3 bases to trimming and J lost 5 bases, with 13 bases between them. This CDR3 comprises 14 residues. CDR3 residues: CASSLPQGGETQYF. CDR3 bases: TGTGCCAGCAGTTTGCCCCAGGGGGGCGAGACCCAGTACTTC.

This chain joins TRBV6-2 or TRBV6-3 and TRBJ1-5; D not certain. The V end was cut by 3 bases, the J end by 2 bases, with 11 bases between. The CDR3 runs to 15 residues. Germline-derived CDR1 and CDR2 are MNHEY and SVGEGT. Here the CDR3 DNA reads TGTGCCAGCAGTTATAATCCAGGAGGCAATCAGCCCCAGCATTTT. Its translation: CASSYNPGGNQPQHF.

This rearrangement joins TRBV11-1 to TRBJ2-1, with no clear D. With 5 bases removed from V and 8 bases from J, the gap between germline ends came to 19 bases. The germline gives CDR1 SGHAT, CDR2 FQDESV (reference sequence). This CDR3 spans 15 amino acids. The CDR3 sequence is CASSPPRLGVHEQFF. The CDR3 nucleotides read TGTGCCAGCAGCCCCCCTCGCCTGGGCGTCCATGAGCAGTTCTTC.

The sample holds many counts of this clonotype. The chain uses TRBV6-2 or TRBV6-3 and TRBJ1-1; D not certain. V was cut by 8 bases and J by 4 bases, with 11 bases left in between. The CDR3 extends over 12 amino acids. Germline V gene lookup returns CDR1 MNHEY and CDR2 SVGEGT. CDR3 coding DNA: TGTGCCAGCGGAGAGCCTTCCACTGAAGCTTTCTTT. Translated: CASGEPSTEAFF.

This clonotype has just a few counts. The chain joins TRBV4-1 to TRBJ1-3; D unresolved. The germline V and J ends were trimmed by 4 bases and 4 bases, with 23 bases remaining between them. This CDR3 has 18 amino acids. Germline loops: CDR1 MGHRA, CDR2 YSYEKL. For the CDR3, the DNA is TGCGCCAGCAGCCCCATCGGGAGGAGTTTTCGAGGGGGAAACACCATATATTTT. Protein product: CASSPIGRSFRGGNTIYF.

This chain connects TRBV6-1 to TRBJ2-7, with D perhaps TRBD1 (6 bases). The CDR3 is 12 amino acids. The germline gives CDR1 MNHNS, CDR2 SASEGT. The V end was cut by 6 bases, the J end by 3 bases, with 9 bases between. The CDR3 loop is CASRIQGYEQYF. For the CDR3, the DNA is TGTGCCAGCAGGATACAGGGCTACGAGCAGTACTTC.

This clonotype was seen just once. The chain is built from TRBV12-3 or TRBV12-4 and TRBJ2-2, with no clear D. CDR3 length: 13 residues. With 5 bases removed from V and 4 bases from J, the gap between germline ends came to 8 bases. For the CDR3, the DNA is TGTGCCAGCAGTCCTTACACCACCGGGGAGCTGTTTTTT. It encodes CASSPYTTGELFF.

DNA of the CDR3: TGTGCCAGCAGTTTATCTATTAATGAGCAGTTCTTC. Translation gives CASSLSINEQFF. V usage is TRBV12-3 or TRBV12-4 and J usage is TRBJ2-1, with D unresolved. The CDR3 has 12 amino acids. Trimming cost V 2 bases and J 7 bases, with 6 bases left between them.

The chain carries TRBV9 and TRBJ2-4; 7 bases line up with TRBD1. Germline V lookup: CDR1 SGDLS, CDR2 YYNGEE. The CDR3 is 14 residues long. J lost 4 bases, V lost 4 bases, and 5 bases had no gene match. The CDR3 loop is CASSRGQMKNIQYF. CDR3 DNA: TGTGCCAGCAGCCGGGGACAGATGAAAAACATTCAGTACTTC.

CDR3 DNA: TGTGCCAGCAGTTCCTCTAGCGCCGCGAACACCGGGGAGCTGTTTTTT. Its protein is CASSSSSAANTGELFF. V is TRBV28 and J is TRBJ2-2; TRBD2 might be the D (6 bases). The germline V and J ends were trimmed by 4 bases and 0 bases, with 12 bases remaining between them. The germline CDR1 and CDR2 sequences are MDHEN and SYDVKM. The CDR3 has 16 residues. Full variable domain (remainder filled in from reference TRBV28 and TRBJ2-2): DVKVTQSSRYLVKRTGEKVFLECVQDMDHENMFWYRQDPGLGLRLIYFSYDVKMKEKGDIPEGYSVSREKKERFSLILESASTNQTSMYLCASSSSSAANTGELFFGEGSRLTVL.

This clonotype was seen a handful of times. The chain's CDR3 is CASSQDPLAGDQYF. The CDR3 DNA follows: TGCGCCAGCAGCCAAGACCCACTAGCGGGGGATCAGTACTTC. This chain links TRBV4-3 with TRBJ2-7; the match to TRBD2 covers 11 bases. J gave up 10 bases and V 0 bases, and 5 bases lay outside the gene matches. This CDR3 spans 14 amino acids. Germline CDR1 LGHNA, CDR2 YSLEER.

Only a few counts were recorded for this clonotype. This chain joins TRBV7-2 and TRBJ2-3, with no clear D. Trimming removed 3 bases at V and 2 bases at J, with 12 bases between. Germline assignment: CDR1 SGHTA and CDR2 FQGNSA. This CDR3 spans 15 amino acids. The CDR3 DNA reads TGTGCCAGCAGCTTTTCCCAGCTGAACACAGATACGCAGTATTTT. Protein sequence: CASSFSQLNTDTQYF.

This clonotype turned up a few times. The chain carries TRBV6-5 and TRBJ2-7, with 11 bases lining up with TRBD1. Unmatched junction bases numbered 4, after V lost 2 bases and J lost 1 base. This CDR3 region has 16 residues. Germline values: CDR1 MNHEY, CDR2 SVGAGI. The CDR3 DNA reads TGTGCCAGCAGTTACACGGGACAGGGGGTTTCCTACGAGCAGTACTTC. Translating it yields CASSYTGQGVSYEQYF.